These 26 T cell receptor beta chains were sequenced from one sample in a study of T-cell reconstitution after alpha-beta-depleted transplantation in children. Library preparation (for TCRbeta) was performed with unique molecular identifiers. TCRdb reanalysed the PCR reads using MiXCR and keeps one entry per CDR3 protein. The sample has hundreds of thousands of distinct CDR3 sequences; around an eighth are singletons. The sample consisted of PBMCs from the stem cell graft donor, taken from the stem cell graft. All receptors come from a human donor who donated a stem cell graft to a child with combined immunodeficiency.

This clonotype was observed a few times. The gene calls are TRBV4-3 and TRBJ2-7; tentative D call: TRBD1 (6 bases). The CDR3 consists of 15 residues. V lost 0 bases and J 5 bases, leaving 14 bases between the germline ends. Germline lookup yields CDR1 LGHNA and CDR2 YSLEER. The CDR3 bases are TGCGCCAGCAGCCAAGATTCCAGGGGCGACCACGAGCAGTACTTC. It translates to CASSQDSRGDHEQYF.

This clonotype was detected many times. The gene calls are TRBV5-4 and TRBJ2-7; D might be TRBD1 (7 bases). V dropped 4 bases and J dropped 2 bases, with 16 bases sitting between them. Per germline, CDR1 SGHNT and CDR2 YYREEE (reference sequence). This CDR3 is built from 15 residues. The CDR3 DNA follows: TGTGCCAGCAGCAAAGCAGGGGGACTCACCTACGAGCAGTACTTC. It codes for CASSKAGGLTYEQYF.

The chain is built from TRBV28 and TRBJ1-5; D perhaps matches TRBD1 (5 bases). The CDR3 contains 15 residues. Germline V gene sequence: CDR1 MDHEN, CDR2 SYDVKM. The V and J ends lost 5 bases and 6 bases respectively, with 17 bases between them. The CDR3 sequence: CASSPPVGGSQPQHF. Here the CDR3 DNA reads TGTGCCAGCAGTCCACCTGTGGGGGGGAGTCAGCCCCAGCATTTT.

In its sample, this clonotype was seen a few times. This sequence joins TRBV20-1 and TRBJ1-2; 8 bases map to TRBD1. From germline, CDR1 is DFQATT and CDR2 SNEGSKA (reference sequence). The CDR3 sequence is 13 residues long. V gave up 6 bases and J gave up 6 bases; unmatched junction bases: 9. The CDR3 bases are TGCAGTGCCCCGGACAGGGCTGCCAATGGCTACACCTTC. Translation gives CSAPDRAANGYTF.

This clonotype occurred many times. V and J are TRBV28 and TRBJ2-7; TRBD2 matches at 9 bases. J was trimmed by 4 bases and V by 6 bases; bases with no gene match: 13. Germline CDR1 MDHEN, CDR2 SYDVKM. There are 16 residues in the CDR3. Here the CDR3 DNA reads TGTGCCAGCAGCTCCACGGGACTAGCAGTGGCTTACGAGCAGTACTTC. Amino acids: CASSSTGLAVAYEQYF.

In its sample, this clonotype was seen a few times. CDR3 amino acids: CASSILRKTDTQYF. CDR3 DNA sequence: TGTGCCAGCAGTATCCTCCGAAAGACAGATACGCAGTATTTT. The genes are TRBV6-2 or TRBV6-3 and TRBJ2-3; D call uncertain. The CDR3 has 14 amino acids. Between the trimmed V and J ends, which lost 5 bases and 3 bases, there was a span of 12 bases. CDR1 is MNHEY, CDR2 SVGEGT, per germline.

Many counts were recorded for this clonotype. The chain recombines TRBV12-3 or TRBV12-4 with TRBJ2-1, with D tentatively TRBD2 (5 bases). Trimming took 4 bases from V and 4 from J, leaving 8 bases between them. The CDR3 has 13 residues. The CDR3 loop is CASSSDLYNEQFF. Written as DNA, the CDR3 is TGTGCCAGCAGTTCGGACTTGTACAATGAGCAGTTCTTC.

This clonotype was seen more than once but under ten times. The rearrangement uses TRBV7-2 and TRBJ2-1; the match to TRBD2 covers 10 bases. The V gene's germline CDR1 is SGHTA and CDR2 FQGNSA. V trimming: 3 bases; J trimming: 9 bases; junction bases outside the gene matches: 14. The CDR3 has 17 amino acids. CDR3 loop: CASSFSGLLAGVGEQFF. CDR3 coding DNA: TGTGCCAGCAGCTTTAGTGGACTTCTAGCGGGGGTCGGTGAGCAGTTCTTC. The complete variable domain, with remaining parts taken from reference TRBV7-2 and TRBJ2-1, reads GAGVSQSPSNKVTEKGKDVELRCDPISGHTALYWYRQSLGQGLEFLIYFQGNSAPDKSGLPSDRFSAERTGGSVSTLTIQRTQQEDSAVYLCASSFSGLLAGVGEQFFGPGTRLTVL.

This clonotype was seen a few times. V and J are TRBV6-2 or TRBV6-3 and TRBJ1-4; D call uncertain. The germline CDR1 and CDR2 sequences are MNHEY and SVGEGT. This CDR3 comprises 13 residues. V was clipped by 2 bases and J by 4 bases, with 5 bases between them. The DNA for the CDR3 is TGTGCCAGCAGTTACGAGTATAATGAAAAACTGTTTTTT. Amino acid sequence: CASSYEYNEKLFF.

The genes are TRBV7-2 and TRBJ2-7, with TRBD1 as a possible D gene (5 bases). Trimming took off 2 bases at V and 3 bases at J, with 20 bases between the two ends. The CDR3 runs to 17 residues. Germline CDR1 reads SGHTA; CDR2 reads FQGNSA. CDR3 DNA sequence: TGTGCCAGCAGCTTAAGGGGTACAGGCAGGGTAGGCTACGAGCAGTACTTC. Translating gives CASSLRGTGRVGYEQYF. Variable domain in full (rest from reference TRBV7-2 and TRBJ2-7): GAGVSQSPSNKVTEKGKDVELRCDPISGHTALYWYRQSLGQGLEFLIYFQGNSAPDKSGLPSDRFSAERTGGSVSTLTIQRTQQEDSAVYLCASSLRGTGRVGYEQYFGPGTRLTVT.

V and J are TRBV7-2 and TRBJ2-3, with 8 nucleotides matching TRBD2. With V trimmed by 1 base and J by 1 base, 4 bases remained unmatched. The CDR3 has 16 amino acids. Germline V gene lookup returns CDR1 SGHTA and CDR2 FQGNSA. CDR3 in amino acids: CASSLGSAGGTDTQYF. The CDR3 bases are TGTGCCAGCAGCTTAGGATCAGCGGGGGGCACAGATACGCAGTATTTT.

The rearrangement joins TRBV5-1 to TRBJ2-6; either TRBD1 or TRBD2 may supply D (5 bases each). Germline V gives CDR1 SGHRS, CDR2 YFSETQ. The CDR3 contains 16 residues. Trimming stripped 0 bases from V and 4 bases from J, with 11 bases between. CDR3 sequence reads: CASSLAPGAGANVLTF. In DNA, the CDR3 is TGCGCCAGCAGCTTGGCCCCCGGGGCAGGGGCCAACGTCCTGACTTTC. Based on the CDR3 plus reference TRBV5-1 and TRBJ2-6, the full variable domain is KAGVTQTPRYLIKTRGQQVTLSCSPISGHRSVSWYQQTPGQGLQFLFEYFSETQRNKGNFPGRFSGRQFSNSRSEMNVSTLELGDSALYLCASSLAPGAGANVLTFGAGSRLTVL.

This clonotype was found many times. This chain connects TRBV5-1 to TRBJ1-2; D is ambiguous. The V gene's germline CDR1 is SGHRS and CDR2 YFSETQ. This CDR3 is 13 amino acids long. Trimming took off 4 bases at V and 4 bases at J, with 11 bases between the two ends. CDR3 DNA sequence: TGCGCCAGCAGCCCGGACGGTGTCTATGGCTACACCTTC. Translating it yields CASSPDGVYGYTF.

Note on this clonotype: The junction shows a germline mismatch at one end, possibly a read error. The genes are TRBV12-3 or TRBV12-4 and TRBJ2-2, with TRBD2 matching 9 bases. The CDR3 spans 15 residues. The CDR3, as DNA: TGTGCCACGGGTGCAGCGGGGGGCCCGATCGGGGAGCTGGTTTTT. Translating it yields CATGAAGGPIGELVF.

The table lists this clonotype with many counts. As DNA, the CDR3 is TGTGCCACCAGCCCAGGACTAGCGGGAGGAGGCTATGAGCAGTTCTTC. Its protein product is CATSPGLAGGGYEQFF. The V call is TRBV15, the J call TRBJ2-1; 14 positions agree with TRBD2. J gave up 8 bases and V 5 bases, and 8 bases lay outside the gene matches. Germline CDR1 is LNHNV and CDR2 is YYDKDF (reference sequence). The CDR3 has 16 amino acids. Together with reference TRBV15 and TRBJ2-1, the CDR3 gives the full variable domain: DAMVIQNPRYQVTQFGKPVTLSCSQTLNHNVMYWYQQKSSQAPKLLFHYYDKDFNNEADTPDNFQSRRPNTSFCFLDIRSPGLGDTAMYLCATSPGLAGGGYEQFFGPGTRLTVL.

This clonotype was seen at least ten times. This chain connects TRBV10-3 to TRBJ2-3; TRBD2 agrees at 12 bases. V was pared by 4 bases and J by 3 bases, with 2 bases of the junction left unmatched. This CDR3 comprises 15 residues. Germline V lookup: CDR1 ENHRY, CDR2 SYGVKD. Here the CDR3 DNA reads TGTGCCATCAGTGGGACTAGCGGGGAAACAGATACGCAGTATTTT. It specifies CAISGTSGETDTQYF.

The chain recombines TRBV20-1 with TRBJ2-7; tentative D call: TRBD1 (6 bases). The CDR3 consists of 14 residues. The germline CDR1 and CDR2 sequences are DFQATT and SNEGSKA (reference sequence). Deletions cut 5 bases from V and 0 bases from J, with 14 bases between. The CDR3 coding sequence is TGCAGTGCTCCTACTGGGGACACCTCCTACGAGCAGTACTTC. Residues: CSAPTGDTSYEQYF.

This clonotype showed up just a few times. This chain joins TRBV6-2 or TRBV6-3 and TRBJ2-5; no firm D call. Trimming removed 6 bases from V and 5 bases from J, with 10 bases in between. The CDR3 sequence is 12 residues long. Germline V gene lookup returns CDR1 MNHEY and CDR2 SVGEGT. The CDR3 nucleotides read TGTGCCAGCAGCAGTACTCTCGAGACCCAGTACTTC. Amino acid sequence: CASSSTLETQYF.

The J gene is TRBJ2-3, the V gene TRBV7-8; TRBD1 matches 8 bases. Germline V gene data show CDR1 as SGHVS and CDR2 as FQNEAQ. The CDR3 sequence is 17 residues long. After removal of 2 bases from V and 3 bases from J, the junction contained 10 bases not matched to a gene. CDR3 protein: CASSLPRTGRGTDTQYF. The DNA of the CDR3 is TGTGCCAGCAGCTTACCAAGGACAGGGCGCGGAACAGATACGCAGTATTTT.

There are a few counts of this clonotype. The rearrangement links TRBV7-2 to TRBJ2-7; 10 nucleotides match TRBD2. Germline CDR1 and CDR2: SGHTA and FQGNSA. Trimming removed 0 bases from V and 10 bases from J; junction bases left unmatched: 6. This CDR3 has 14 residues. The CDR3: CASSLAGTSEPQYF. CDR3 DNA sequence: TGTGCCAGCAGCTTAGCTGGGACTAGCGAACCACAGTACTTC. Full variable domain (remainder filled in from reference TRBV7-2 and TRBJ2-7): GAGVSQSPSNKVTEKGKDVELRCDPISGHTALYWYRQSLGQGLEFLIYFQGNSAPDKSGLPSDRFSAERTGGSVSTLTIQRTQQEDSAVYLCASSLAGTSEPQYFGPGTRLTVT.

In this sample, this clonotype turned up a few times. The J gene is TRBJ1-2, the V gene TRBV5-6; the D gene is possibly TRBD1 (6 bases). Per the germline V gene, CDR1 is SGHDT and CDR2 is YYEEEE. This CDR3 region has 14 residues. The V end was cut by 3 bases, the J end by 5 bases, with 14 bases between. The CDR3 DNA sequence: TGTGCCAGCAGCTGGGACACCGGGGGTTATGGCTACACCTTC. Translation: CASSWDTGGYGYTF. Drawing the rest from reference TRBV5-6 and TRBJ1-2, the complete variable domain is DAGVTQSPTHLIKTRGQQVTLRCSPKSGHDTVSWYQQALGQGPQFIFQYYEEEERQRGNFPDRFSGHQFPNYSSELNVNALLLGDSALYLCASSWDTGGYGYTFGSGTRLTVV.

This clonotype has at least ten counts. The rearrangement links TRBV12-3 or TRBV12-4 to TRBJ2-7, with 11 bases matching TRBD2. V trimming: 3 bases; J trimming: 4 bases; junction bases outside the gene matches: 11. This CDR3 contains 17 residues. The DNA for the CDR3 is TGTGCCAGCAGTTTGGCCTTAGCGGGAGGGCCGGGGTACGAGCAGTACTTC. It is translated as CASSLALAGGPGYEQYF.

This clonotype was detected only a few times. This chain uses TRBV5-1 with TRBJ2-1; the match to TRBD1 covers 8 bases. Germline assignment: CDR1 SGHRS and CDR2 YFSETQ. There are 16 residues in the CDR3. V shed 0 bases, J shed 2 bases, and the junction held 4 bases outside the gene matches. Here the CDR3 DNA reads TGCGCCAGCAGCTTGGATTCAGGGGGCGCCTACAATGAGCAGTTCTTC. This translates into CASSLDSGGAYNEQFF. The entire variable domain, with the rest obtained from reference TRBV5-1 and TRBJ2-1, is as follows: KAGVTQTPRYLIKTRGQQVTLSCSPISGHRSVSWYQQTPGQGLQFLFEYFSETQRNKGNFPGRFSGRQFSNSRSEMNVSTLELGDSALYLCASSLDSGGAYNEQFFGPGTRLTVL.

This clonotype was seen more than once but under ten times. V and J are TRBV28 and TRBJ2-5, with 7 bases identical to TRBD1. The CDR3 runs 14 residues. V was pared by 2 bases and J by 3 bases, with 3 bases of the junction left unmatched. Germline lookup yields CDR1 MDHEN and CDR2 SYDVKM. The CDR3 region has the DNA TGTGCCAGCAGTTTAGGTGGGACAGAAGAGACCCAGTACTTC. Protein: CASSLGGTEETQYF.

This clonotype was found many times. The CDR3 loop is CASSLLDATNEKLFF. The CDR3, as DNA: TGTGCCAGCAGTTTATTGGATGCAACTAATGAAAAACTGTTTTTT. This sequence joins TRBV12-3 or TRBV12-4 and TRBJ1-4; D ambiguous. Trimming pared 2 bases from V and 0 bases from J, leaving 7 bases between. This CDR3 comprises 15 residues.

This clonotype was observed at least ten times. V gene TRBV12-3 or TRBV12-4 combines with J gene TRBJ2-7; D is perhaps TRBD2 (6 bases). Trimming took off 5 bases at V and 0 bases at J, with 11 bases between the two ends. The CDR3 contains 14 residues. Written as DNA, the CDR3 is TGTGCCAGCAGTATCACTAGCCTCTCCTACGAGCAGTACTTC. Its translation is CASSITSLSYEQYF.